A single sample is the source of the 19 T cell receptor beta chains below, sequenced in a study of cytomegalovirus exposure and HLA in healthy donors (TCRdb year 2017). The library was prepared using the immunoSEQ multiplex PCR assay. For the multiplex PCR, a mixture combining 60 forward primers for TCR Vbeta segments and 13 reverse primers for TCR Jbeta segments was used. TCRdb stores this immuneACCESS table with in-frame sequences only. Part of the clones is absent; in the studies checked, under half of the shortfall reflects unresolved V genes, and no reason is known for the rest. The sample table holds around 170,000 clones, of which roughly 82% were seen once. Of the sample, around 3% is held by the ten largest clones. The sequenced sample was PBMCs. The receptors stem from a woman aged 50 to 60 in good health and CMV-seropositive.

The V call is TRBV5-6, the J call TRBJ2-5; 9 nucleotides match TRBD2. Germline assignment: CDR1 SGHDT and CDR2 YYEEEE. The CDR3 totals 15 residues. V dropped 3 bases and J dropped 1; count of bases not matched to a gene: 4. The CDR3 region has the DNA TGTGCCAGCAGCTCAGAGCGGGGGGCCCAAGAGACCCAGTACTTC. Translation gives CASSSERGAQETQYF.

The chain employs TRBV5-6 and TRBJ2-3; TRBD2 matches 7 bases. J was trimmed by 7 bases and V by 2 bases; bases with no gene match: 4. The CDR3 has 13 residues. Germline lookup yields CDR1 SGHDT and CDR2 YYEEEE. The CDR3 region is CASSFAGVNTQYF. CDR3 DNA: TGTGCCAGCAGCTTTGCGGGGGTGAATACGCAGTATTTT.

V usage is TRBV5-1 and J usage is TRBJ2-1; 7 positions match TRBD2. CDR3 size: 14 residues. Germline V gene sequence: CDR1 SGHRS, CDR2 YFSETQ. The junction had 6 bases not matched to a gene; V was cut back by 4 bases and J by 5 bases. The CDR3 DNA follows: TGCGCCAGCAGCCGGACTAGTTATAACAATGAGCAGTTCTTC. As protein: CASSRTSYNNEQFF. Variable domain in full (rest from reference TRBV5-1 and TRBJ2-1): KAGVTQTPRYLIKTRGQQVTLSCSPISGHRSVSWYQQTPGQGLQFLFEYFSETQRNKGNFPGRFSGRQFSNSRSEMNVSTLELGDSALYLCASSRTSYNNEQFFGPGTRLTVL.

The chain is built from TRBV7-2 and TRBJ1-1; D is possibly TRBD1 (5 bases). From germline, CDR1 is SGHTA and CDR2 FQGNSA. The CDR3 is 15 amino acids. With 5 bases removed from V and 0 bases from J, the gap between germline ends came to 13 bases. Written as DNA, the CDR3 is TGTGCCAGCAGCACAATACCGACAGTGAACACTGAAGCTTTCTTT. As protein: CASSTIPTVNTEAFF.

The chain has TRBV5-1 and TRBJ2-3; TRBD2 matches 13 bases. The CDR3 has 16 amino acids. The V and J ends lost 4 bases and 1 base, in that order; junction bases with no gene match: 3. Germline V gene data show CDR1 as SGHRS and CDR2 as YFSETQ. The DNA for the CDR3 is TGCGCCAGCAGCCCTACTAGCGGGGGGGGCACAGATACGCAGTATTTT. Its translation is CASSPTSGGGTDTQYF.

Only one count was recorded for this clone. The chain joins TRBV4-1 to TRBJ2-3; 12 bases are a match to TRBD2. CDR1 and CDR2 (germline): MGHRA, YSYEKL. V shed 4 bases, J shed 2 bases, and the junction held 4 bases outside the gene matches. This CDR3 comprises 16 residues. The CDR3 spells CASSRRTSGTTDTQYF. DNA for the CDR3: TGCGCCAGCAGCCGCAGGACTAGCGGGACCACAGATACGCAGTATTTT.

The chain is built from TRBV7-2 and TRBJ2-2; 9 nucleotides agree with TRBD2. J lost 0 bases, V lost 5 bases, and 1 base had no gene match. CDR3 length equals 15 residues. CDR1 is SGHTA, CDR2 FQGNSA, per germline. CDR3 sequence: CASSSGGPNTGELFF. DNA of the CDR3: TGTGCCAGCAGCAGCGGGGGGCCGAACACCGGGGAGCTGTTTTTT.

The chain carries TRBV11-2 and TRBJ2-3; 8 nucleotides line up with TRBD1. The V and J ends lost 5 bases and 5 bases, in that order; junction bases with no gene match: 12. From germline, CDR1 is SGHAT and CDR2 FQNNGV. The CDR3 extends over 16 amino acids. CDR3 amino acids: CASSPHGRGRGDTQYF. The CDR3 DNA reads as TGTGCCAGCAGCCCGCATGGCAGGGGGCGAGGAGATACGCAGTATTTT.

The rearrangement links TRBV30 to TRBJ2-7; TRBD2 is a possible D gene (5 bases). Trimming pared 3 bases from V and 6 bases from J, leaving 15 bases between. Germline CDR1 reads GTSNPN; CDR2 reads SVGIG (reference sequence). This CDR3 spans 13 amino acids. The CDR3 here is CAWRAGSGSEQYF. The CDR3 DNA is TGTGCCTGGAGGGCAGGTTCGGGATCCGAGCAGTACTTC.

CDR3 bases: TGTGCCAGCAGCCAATCGGGCACGACCTACGAGCAGTACTTC. Encoded protein: CASSQSGTTYEQYF. The gene calls are TRBV16 and TRBJ2-7, with D uncertain. The germline CDR1 and CDR2 sequences are KGHSY and FQNENV. Trimming removed 0 bases at V and 2 bases at J, with 8 bases between. This CDR3 has 14 residues.

This chain uses TRBV11-2 with TRBJ2-7; tentative D call: TRBD2 (5 bases). Germline CDR1 is SGHAT and CDR2 is FQNNGV. The CDR3 length is 13 residues. V was pared by 5 bases and J by 7 bases, with 15 bases between. The CDR3 reads CASSTQFRGEQYF. DNA of the CDR3: TGTGCCAGCAGCACTCAGTTCCGAGGGGAGCAGTACTTC.

The chain has TRBV28 and TRBJ2-7; the D gene is possibly TRBD1 (5 bases). This CDR3 is built from 14 residues. The V end was cut by 2 bases, the J end by 3 bases, with 11 bases between. The germline V gene has CDR1 MDHEN and CDR2 SYDVKM. The CDR3 sequence: CASSLGQGGYEQYF. The CDR3 DNA sequence: TGTGCCAGCAGTTTAGGGCAGGGCGGCTACGAGCAGTACTTC.

This clone was detected only a few times. CDR3 residues: CATSLAREQYF. The CDR3 DNA reads as TGTGCCACCTCATTGGCTCGCGAGCAGTACTTC. This chain connects TRBV2 to TRBJ2-7, with D hard to call. The CDR3 consists of 11 residues. Trimming removed 10 bases at V and 6 bases at J, with 13 bases between. Looked up from germline, CDR1 is SNHLY and CDR2 is FYNNEI.

This clone was counted a few times. This chain uses TRBV10-2 with TRBJ1-1; D uncertain. The ends were cut back, 0 bases at V and 8 bases at J, with 7 bases in the middle. Germline CDR1 WSHSY, CDR2 SAAADI. This CDR3 comprises 12 residues. The CDR3 reads CASSESYKEAFF. For the CDR3, the DNA is TGCGCCAGCAGTGAGTCGTACAAGGAAGCTTTCTTT.

This chain uses TRBV9 with TRBJ1-2, with 10 bases identical to TRBD1. Germline values: CDR1 SGDLS, CDR2 YYNGEE. This CDR3 has 15 residues. V gave up 6 bases and J gave up 8 bases; unmatched junction bases: 13. The CDR3 DNA is TGTGCCAGCACCAGACAGGGGGCGCTTTCCGCCGGCTACACCTTC. Encoded protein: CASTRQGALSAGYTF.

This sequence joins TRBV28 and TRBJ1-3, with unresolved D. In germline, CDR1 is MDHEN, CDR2 SYDVKM. This CDR3 has 15 amino acids. Trimming took off 2 bases at V and 0 bases at J, with 8 bases between the two ends. CDR3: CASSLRSASGNTIYF. The CDR3 DNA is TGTGCCAGCAGTTTACGGTCCGCCTCTGGAAACACCATATATTTT. The complete variable domain, with remaining parts taken from reference TRBV28 and TRBJ1-3, reads DVKVTQSSRYLVKRTGEKVFLECVQDMDHENMFWYRQDPGLGLRLIYFSYDVKMKEKGDIPEGYSVSREKKERFSLILESASTNQTSMYLCASSLRSASGNTIYFGEGSWLTVV.

The rearrangement joins TRBV4-2 to TRBJ2-7; 8 bases agree with TRBD1. Per germline, CDR1 LGHNA and CDR2 YNFKEQ. The CDR3 length is 15 residues. Unmatched junction bases numbered 8, after V lost 4 bases and J lost 3 bases. This CDR3 reads CASSLRRQGIYEQYF. The CDR3 nucleotides are TGTGCCAGCAGCCTCAGGCGACAGGGGATCTACGAGCAGTACTTC.

This sequence joins TRBV2 and TRBJ1-4, with 7 bases fitting TRBD1. The J segment lost 4 bases and the V segment lost 6 bases, leaving 8 bases of the junction unmatched. The germline gives CDR1 SNHLY, CDR2 FYNNEI. The CDR3 spans 15 residues. Here the CDR3 DNA reads TGTGCCAGCAGCCTAACCGGGACAGATAATGAAAAACTGTTTTTT. Translated, it gives CASSLTGTDNEKLFF.

This chain connects TRBV30 to TRBJ1-3; D remains ambiguous. The V and J ends lost 7 bases and 4 bases respectively, with 8 bases between them. In germline, CDR1 is GTSNPN, CDR2 SVGIG (reference sequence). The CDR3 totals 11 residues. CDR3 residues: CAFGPGNTIYF. The CDR3 DNA is TGTGCCTTTGGGCCCGGAAACACCATATATTTT.